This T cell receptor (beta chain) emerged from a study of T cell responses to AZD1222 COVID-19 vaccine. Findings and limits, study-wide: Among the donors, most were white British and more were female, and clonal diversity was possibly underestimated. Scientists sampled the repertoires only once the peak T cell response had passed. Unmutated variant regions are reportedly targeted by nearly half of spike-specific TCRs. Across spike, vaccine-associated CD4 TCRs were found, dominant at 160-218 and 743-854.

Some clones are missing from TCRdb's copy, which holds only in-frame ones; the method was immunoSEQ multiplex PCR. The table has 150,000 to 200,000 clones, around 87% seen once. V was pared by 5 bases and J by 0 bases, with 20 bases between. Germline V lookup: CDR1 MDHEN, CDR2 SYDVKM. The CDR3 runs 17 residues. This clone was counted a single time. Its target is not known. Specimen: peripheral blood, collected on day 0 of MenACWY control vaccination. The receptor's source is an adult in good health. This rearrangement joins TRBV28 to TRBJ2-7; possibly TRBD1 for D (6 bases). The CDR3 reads CASSPQGTLSSSYEQYF. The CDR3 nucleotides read TGTGCCAGCAGTCCTCAGGGGACACTATCTAGCTCCTACGAGCAGTACTTC.